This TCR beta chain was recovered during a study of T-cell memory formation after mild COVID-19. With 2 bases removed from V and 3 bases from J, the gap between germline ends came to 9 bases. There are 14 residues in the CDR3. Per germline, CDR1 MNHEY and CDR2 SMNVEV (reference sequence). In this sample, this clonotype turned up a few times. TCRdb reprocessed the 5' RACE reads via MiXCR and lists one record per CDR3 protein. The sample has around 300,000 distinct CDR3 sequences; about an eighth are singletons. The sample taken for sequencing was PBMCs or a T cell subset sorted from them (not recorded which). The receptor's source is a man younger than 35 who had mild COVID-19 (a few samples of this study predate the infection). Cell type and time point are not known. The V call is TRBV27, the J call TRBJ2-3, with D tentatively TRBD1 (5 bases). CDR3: CASSLKGNTDTQYF. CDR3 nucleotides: TGTGCCAGCAGTTTAAAGGGGAATACAGATACGCAGTATTTT.